These T cell receptor beta chains were read from a single sample in a study of OX40 agonist ivuxolimab in advanced cancers. Assay used: immunoSEQ multiplex PCR; TCRdb lists only in-frame clones, some missing. This table holds over 10,000 clones, 84% found once. Sample: CD4+ or CD8+ T cells sorted from blood, taken in a trial of the OX40 agonist ivuxolimab. The receptors originated from an adult with an advanced solid tumor such as melanoma, head and neck, liver or kidney cancer. Each CDR3 is given with its conserved first and last residue. A D gene is named only where the DNA matches it firmly. The size field is filled for only some rows; it gives once, few, many or a size class.

CASSQDQHSSYEQYF	TGCGCCAGCAGCCAAGATCAGCACTCCTCCTACGAGCAGTACTTC	-	TRBJ2-7	-	TRBV4-1
CASSLGRGHRGEKLFF	TGCGCCAGCAGCTTGGGCAGGGGGCATCGTGGTGAAAAACTGTTTTTT	-	TRBJ1-4	TRBD1	TRBV5-1
CASSSTLTVTDTQYF	TGCGCCAGCAGCTCTACCTTGACAGTGACAGATACGCAGTATTTT	-	TRBJ2-3	-	TRBV5-1
CASSSALARGRGKETQYF	TGTGCCAGCAGCTCCGCCCTTGCTAGAGGGAGGGGAAAAGAGACCCAGTACTTC	-	TRBJ2-5	TRBD2	TRBV7-6
CASSGLIGTGRQQFF	TGTGCCAGCAGTGGTCTTATAGGTACTGGCCGACAGCAGTTCTTC	-	TRBJ2-1	-	TRBV27
CASGTGGTEAFF	TGCGCCAGCGGGACAGGGGGAACTGAAGCTTTCTTT	-	TRBJ1-1	TRBD1	TRBV5-1
CASSPLATIYEQYF	TGTGCCAGCAGCCCCCTAGCGACAATCTACGAGCAGTACTTC	-	TRBJ2-7	-	TRBV11-2
CASSRQQGWTEAFF	TGTGCCAGCAGTCGGCAACAGGGATGGACTGAAGCTTTCTTT	-	TRBJ1-1	-	TRBV28
CASSKAGSFASNQPQHF	TGTGCCAGCAGCAAAGCCGGCAGCTTTGCGAGCAATCAGCCCCAGCATTTT	-	TRBJ1-5	-	TRBV21-1
CASRELPGTEAFF	TGTGCCAGCAGGGAGCTCCCGGGCACTGAAGCTTTCTTT	-	TRBJ1-1	-	TRBV5-5
CASSLGGSTDTQYF	TGTGCCAGCAGTCTTGGCGGGAGCACAGATACGCAGTATTTT	once	TRBJ2-3	-	TRBV6-5
CASSLGPVSTDTQYF	TGTGCCAGCAGCTTAGGTCCGGTGAGCACAGATACGCAGTATTTT	-	TRBJ2-3	-	TRBV11-1
CASSQVRGYYEQYF	TGCGCCAGCAGCCAAGTGCGGGGGTACTACGAGCAGTACTTC	few	TRBJ2-7	TRBD2	TRBV4-1
CASSPRGPTEAFF	TGTGCCAGCAGCCCAAGGGGGCCCACTGAAGCTTTCTTT	-	TRBJ1-1	TRBD1	TRBV27
CASSEVGGGGADTQYF	TGTGCCAGCAGTGAAGTTGGGGGCGGGGGGGCAGATACGCAGTATTTT	-	TRBJ2-3	TRBD2	TRBV6-1
CASSVDKQGERPNYGYTF	TGTGCCAGCAGCGTGGACAAACAGGGCGAAAGACCTAACTATGGCTACACCTTC	-	TRBJ1-2	-	TRBV9
CATSGTGAFF	TGTGCCACCTCCGGGACAGGGGCTTTCTTT	-	TRBJ1-1	TRBD1	TRBV6-1
CASTLDRRNEQFF	TGTGCCAGCACTCTCGACAGGCGAAATGAGCAGTTCTTC	-	TRBJ2-1	-	TRBV7-8
CASSEAPDGGDEQYF	TGTGCCAGCAGTGAAGCCCCGGACGGGGGAGACGAGCAGTACTTC	-	TRBJ2-7	-	TRBV6-1
CSVGQRQETQYF	TGCAGCGTTGGTCAACGCCAAGAGACCCAGTACTTC	-	TRBJ2-5	-	TRBV29-1
CATSRGDTSTDTQYF	TGTGCCACCAGCAGAGGGGACACTAGCACAGATACGCAGTATTTT	-	TRBJ2-3	-	TRBV15
CASSPITDTQYF	TGTGCCAGCAGCCCCATCACAGATACGCAGTATTTT	-	TRBJ2-3	-	TRBV7-9
CASSERGGRNQPQHF	TGTGCCAGCAGTGAAAGAGGGGGCCGGAATCAGCCCCAGCATTTT	-	TRBJ1-5	TRBD1	TRBV6-1
CASSTTGGGYTF	TGTGCCAGCAGTACGACAGGGGGTGGCTACACCTTC	-	TRBJ1-2	TRBD1	TRBV28
CASSQVFGVTLSGNTIYF	TGCGCCAGCAGCCAAGTATTTGGTGTAACACTCTCTGGAAACACCATATATTTT	-	TRBJ1-3	-	TRBV4-3
CASRDSLIFF	TGTGCCAGCAGGGACAGTTTGATTTTTTTT	-	TRBJ2-2	-	TRBV6-4
CASSLRRYNEQFF	TGTGCCAGCAGTTTGAGGCGGTACAATGAGCAGTTCTTC	-	TRBJ2-1	-	TRBV28
CSVEEDRATGYTF	TGCAGCGTTGAAGAGGACAGGGCGACCGGCTACACCTTC	few	TRBJ1-2	TRBD1	TRBV29-1
CASSPSLFSGNTIYF	TGTGCCAGTAGTCCATCTTTGTTCTCTGGAAACACCATATATTTT	once	TRBJ1-3	-	TRBV19
CASTQGAGFYEQYF	TGTGCCAGCACCCAAGGGGCGGGATTTTACGAGCAGTACTTC	-	TRBJ2-7	-	TRBV27
CASKRGRGEQYF	TGCGCCAGCAAAAGGGGCAGGGGGGAGCAGTACTTC	-	TRBJ2-7	TRBD1	TRBV4-1
CSVEADSYEQYF	TGCAGCGTTGAAGCGGACAGCTACGAGCAGTACTTC	-	TRBJ2-7	-	TRBV29-1
CAWRTGLNTEAFF	TGTGCCTGGAGGACAGGGCTGAACACTGAAGCTTTCTTT	few	TRBJ1-1	TRBD1	TRBV30
CASRDSSETQYF	TGTGCCAGCAGGGACAGTTCTGAGACCCAGTACTTC	-	TRBJ2-5	-	TRBV6-6
CASSVGGQGDTQYF	TGTGCCAGCAGCGTAGGAGGACAGGGCGATACGCAGTATTTT	few	TRBJ2-3	TRBD1	TRBV9